These 29 T cell receptor beta chains came from one sample sequenced in a study of cytomegalovirus exposure and HLA in healthy donors (dated by TCRdb to the late 2010s). The library relied on the immunoSEQ multiplex PCR assay. TCRdb provides this immuneACCESS table in a form limited to in-frame rearrangements. Some clones are lacking; in checked studies, under half of them reflect an unresolved V gene, and why the rest are absent is not known. The table for this sample lists about 200,000 clones; over 80% of them were counted only once. Roughly 6% of the sample lies in the top ten. The sequenced material came from PBMCs. The receptors come from a woman aged 18 to 35 in good health and CMV-seronegative.

This sequence joins TRBV7-2 and TRBJ2-7; D is ambiguous. This CDR3 has 15 amino acids. The V end was cut by 4 bases, the J end by 3 bases, with 16 bases between. Germline V gives CDR1 SGHTA, CDR2 FQGNSA. In DNA form, the CDR3 reads TGTGCCAGCAGCTCGAAAACGACCGGCTACTACGAGCAGTACTTC. This encodes CASSSKTTGYYEQYF.

The chain couples TRBV18 to TRBJ1-2; 7 bases line up with TRBD1. Germline loops: CDR1 KGHSH, CDR2 LQKENI. V lost 6 bases and J lost 0; bases outside the gene matches: 13. CDR3 size: 17 residues. This chain's CDR3 is CASSVGSPTGTNYGYTF. The CDR3 bases are TGTGCCAGCTCTGTGGGCTCCCCGACAGGGACTAACTATGGCTACACCTTC.

V and J are TRBV28 and TRBJ2-7, with 10 bases matching TRBD2. The CDR3 has 14 residues. In germline, CDR1 is MDHEN, CDR2 SYDVKM. V lost 7 bases, J lost 4 bases, and 7 bases stayed unmatched. The CDR3 here is CASTLAGEYYEQYF. The DNA for the CDR3 is TGTGCCAGCACCCTAGCGGGAGAGTATTACGAGCAGTACTTC.

The chain has TRBV5-1 and TRBJ1-2; D is possibly TRBD1 (6 bases). The length of the CDR3 is 14 residues. Trimming removed 2 bases at V and 4 bases at J, with 12 bases between. Germline V gives CDR1 SGHRS, CDR2 YFSETQ. The CDR3 here is CASSLGRGGYGYTF. CDR3 nucleotides: TGCGCCAGCAGCTTAGGCAGGGGTGGCTATGGCTACACCTTC.

This clone was seen only a few times. V is TRBV5-1 and J is TRBJ1-2, with a possible D match to TRBD1 (5 bases). Germline V gene sequence: CDR1 SGHRS, CDR2 YFSETQ. V shed 4 bases and J shed 5 bases, with 18 bases lying between them. The CDR3 runs 15 residues. The CDR3 loop reads CASSRVGTETYGYTF. CDR3 DNA sequence: TGCGCCAGCAGCCGTGTCGGGACGGAGACGTATGGCTACACCTTC.

The sample holds a few counts of this clone. This chain links TRBV18 with TRBJ2-1; D not resolved. CDR1 and CDR2 (germline): KGHSH, LQKENI. This CDR3 comprises 14 residues. The V gene lost 10 bases and the J gene lost 3 bases, with 16 bases spanning the gap. This chain's CDR3 is CATCYAASYNEQFF. The CDR3 DNA reads as TGTGCCACCTGTTACGCGGCGAGCTACAATGAGCAGTTCTTC.

The genes are TRBV30 and TRBJ2-1; 9 bases are shared with TRBD1. The CDR3 runs 15 residues. J was trimmed by 7 bases and V by 5 bases; bases with no gene match: 12. Germline V gene data show CDR1 as GTSNPN and CDR2 as SVGIG (reference sequence). The CDR3: CAWGGGTGSVNEQFF. The DNA of the CDR3 is TGTGCCTGGGGGGGCGGGACAGGGAGTGTAAATGAGCAGTTCTTC.

The CDR3 spells CASSEAATSGVYEQYF. CDR3 DNA: TGTGCCAGCAGTGAAGCGGCCACTAGCGGGGTTTACGAGCAGTACTTC. This chain links TRBV6-1 with TRBJ2-7, with 10 bases identical to TRBD2. The CDR3 extends over 16 amino acids. CDR1 MNHNS and CDR2 SASEGT come from the germline V gene. V was clipped by 0 bases and J by 4 bases; unmatched bases: 6.

The rearrangement uses TRBV27 and TRBJ1-6; D ambiguous. V lost 10 bases to trimming and J lost 6 bases, with 16 bases between them. This CDR3 region has 14 residues. The V gene's germline CDR1 is MNHEY and CDR2 SMNVEV (reference sequence). In nucleotides, the CDR3 is TGTGCCACCCGCCCCCGCGGGAGTAATTCACCCCTCCACTTT. Translating gives CATRPRGSNSPLHF.

This rearrangement joins TRBV7-9 to TRBJ2-2; D might be TRBD2 (6 bases). Germline loops: CDR1 SEHNR, CDR2 FQNEAQ (reference sequence). CDR3 size: 16 residues. V was cut by 0 bases and J by 8 bases, with 16 bases left in between. CDR3 coding DNA: TGTGCCAGCAGCTTAGCGCGGGGACCCCGGGTTGGGGAGCTGTTTTTT. Translated, it gives CASSLARGPRVGELFF.

The rearrangement joins TRBV5-1 to TRBJ1-2, with 8 bases that match TRBD1. With V trimmed by 1 base and J by 6 bases, 5 bases remained unmatched. Germline CDR1 reads SGHRS; CDR2 reads YFSETQ. The CDR3 contains 14 residues. CDR3 sequence: CASSLIQGEDGYTF. The CDR3 DNA follows: TGCGCCAGCAGCTTGATACAGGGGGAGGATGGCTACACCTTC. Using reference TRBV5-1 and TRBJ1-2 for the parts outside the CDR3, the full variable domain is KAGVTQTPRYLIKTRGQQVTLSCSPISGHRSVSWYQQTPGQGLQFLFEYFSETQRNKGNFPGRFSGRQFSNSRSEMNVSTLELGDSALYLCASSLIQGEDGYTFGSGTRLTVV.

The V gene is TRBV6-5, the J gene TRBJ2-5, with D possibly TRBD1 on 6 matching bases. Germline loops: CDR1 MNHEY, CDR2 SVGAGI. This CDR3 has 15 amino acids. Trimming cost V 5 bases and J 5 bases, with 18 bases left between them. The CDR3, as DNA: TGTGCCAGCAGTCCGCGGACAGTTCAGGGGGAGACCCAGTACTTC. Protein sequence: CASSPRTVQGETQYF.

The V call is TRBV5-1, the J call TRBJ1-4; the D is unclear. Looked up from germline, CDR1 is SGHRS and CDR2 is YFSETQ. This CDR3 is built from 14 residues. V gave up 2 bases and J gave up 4 bases, with 9 bases separating them. The CDR3 loop is CASSLGWDNEKLFF. CDR3 bases: TGCGCCAGCAGCTTAGGATGGGATAATGAAAAACTGTTTTTT.

The chain combines TRBV27 with TRBJ1-4; D is possibly TRBD1 (5 bases). Germline assignment: CDR1 MNHEY and CDR2 SMNVEV (reference sequence). V shed 5 bases and J shed 5 bases, with 15 bases lying between them. The CDR3 runs to 15 residues. CDR3 DNA sequence: TGTGCCAGCAGTCTCAGGGACTCCCTCAATGAAAAACTGTTTTTT. Its translation: CASSLRDSLNEKLFF.

The chain combines TRBV7-9 with TRBJ1-1, with 7 positions matching TRBD1. With 4 bases clipped from V and 4 bases from J, the junction kept 9 bases outside the gene matches. Germline CDR1 is SEHNR and CDR2 is FQNEAQ (reference sequence). The CDR3 sequence is 15 residues long. The CDR3 loop reads CASSSQGGWGTEAFF. The CDR3 DNA follows: TGTGCCAGCAGCTCCCAGGGGGGGTGGGGCACTGAAGCTTTCTTT.

The chain carries TRBV6-1 and TRBJ2-1; the D is unclear. V was pared by 5 bases and J by 9 bases, with 14 bases between. The length of the CDR3 is 13 residues. Germline values: CDR1 MNHNS, CDR2 SASEGT. The CDR3 region has the DNA TGTGCCAGCAGTATCAATCGGCCCACTGAGCAGTTCTTC. Its translation: CASSINRPTEQFF.

V and J are TRBV7-9 and TRBJ1-1; D call uncertain. Looked up from germline, CDR1 is SEHNR and CDR2 is FQNEAQ (reference sequence). There are 13 residues in the CDR3. Trimming took off 2 bases at V and 3 bases at J, with 7 bases between the two ends. In nucleotides, the CDR3 is TGTGCCAGCAGCTTAACGGCTGACACTGAAGCTTTCTTT. Amino acids: CASSLTADTEAFF.

This sequence joins TRBV9 and TRBJ1-1, with D uncertain. Germline CDR1 SGDLS, CDR2 YYNGEE. The CDR3 extends over 15 amino acids. V lost 0 bases to trimming and J lost 5 bases, with 14 bases between them. The CDR3 here is CASSVGFVPETEAFF. The CDR3 region has the DNA TGTGCCAGCAGCGTAGGTTTCGTCCCGGAAACTGAAGCTTTCTTT.

The V and J genes are TRBV28 and TRBJ2-1; the match to TRBD2 covers 15 bases. V lost 6 bases to trimming and J lost 9 bases; unmatched junction nucleotides: 12. The germline V gene has CDR1 MDHEN and CDR2 SYDVKM. CDR3 length equals 17 residues. The DNA of the CDR3 is TGTGCCAGCAGCTCCCCGCCGGGACTAGCGGGAGGAGGTGAGCAGTTCTTC. It specifies CASSSPPGLAGGGEQFF.

The V call is TRBV28, the J call TRBJ2-1, with TRBD1 identical over 8 bases. J lost 0 bases, V lost 5 bases, and 12 bases had no gene match. CDR3 size: 18 residues. Germline V CDR1 and CDR2: MDHEN, SYDVKM. The CDR3 DNA follows: TGTGCCAGCAGTCTGAAACTCGGACAGGGACCCTCCTACAATGAGCAGTTCTTC. It specifies CASSLKLGQGPSYNEQFF.

The genes are TRBV9 and TRBJ2-3; 7 positions match TRBD1. Germline V gene data show CDR1 as SGDLS and CDR2 as YYNGEE. The CDR3 has 17 residues. J gave up 4 bases and V 0 bases, and 11 bases lay outside the gene matches. The CDR3 region has the DNA TGTGCCAGCAGCGTAGCTGATAAGGGGGCGTGGGCAGATACGCAGTATTTT. It codes for CASSVADKGAWADTQYF.

In its sample, this clone was seen once. The genes are TRBV5-6 and TRBJ2-7, with 7 bases identical to TRBD1. Germline CDR1 reads SGHDT; CDR2 reads YYEEEE. The V segment lost 4 bases and the J segment 6 bases; nucleotides outside the gene matches: 13. The CDR3 contains 15 residues. The CDR3 sequence is CASSLLDRDLREQYF. The DNA for the CDR3 is TGTGCCAGCAGCCTGTTAGACAGGGACCTTCGCGAGCAGTACTTC.

V and J are TRBV6-1 and TRBJ2-7, with D tentatively TRBD1 or TRBD2 (5 bases each). This CDR3 has 12 amino acids. V was clipped by 2 bases and J by 6 bases, with 8 bases between them. Germline-derived CDR1 and CDR2 are MNHNS and SASEGT. CDR3 region: CASSEWGFEQYF. DNA of the CDR3: TGTGCCAGCAGTGAATGGGGGTTCGAGCAGTACTTC.

This clone has only a few counts. The rearrangement links TRBV5-1 to TRBJ1-2; TRBD1 matches at 10 bases. CDR3 size: 13 residues. Germline assignment: CDR1 SGHRS and CDR2 YFSETQ. V dropped 3 bases and J dropped 6; count of bases not matched to a gene: 2. The CDR3 loop is CASSSGQGDGYTF. The DNA for the CDR3 is TGCGCCAGCAGCTCTGGACAGGGGGATGGCTACACCTTC.

The gene calls are TRBV12-5 and TRBJ2-5; no definite D call. Trimming removed 4 bases at V and 4 bases at J, with 4 bases between. Germline V gene sequence: CDR1 LGHNT, CDR2 FRNRAP. This CDR3 is 11 amino acids long. The CDR3 is CASGSRETQYF. CDR3 bases: TGTGCTAGTGGTTCCAGAGAGACCCAGTACTTC.

The rearrangement links TRBV2 to TRBJ2-4, with D unclear. The CDR3 is 13 amino acids. V was shortened by 8 bases and J by 4 bases, with 12 bases between the two germline ends. Germline lookup yields CDR1 SNHLY and CDR2 FYNNEI. The DNA of the CDR3 is TGTGCCAGCGGATTAAGTTCTAAAAACATTCAGTACTTC. Residues: CASGLSSKNIQYF.

The V and J genes are TRBV5-1 and TRBJ2-1, with D hard to call. Trimming shortened V by 0 bases and J by 2 bases, and 6 bases separated the two germline ends. CDR1 and CDR2 (germline): SGHRS, YFSETQ. This CDR3 contains 14 residues. The CDR3 DNA follows: TGCGCCAGCAGCTTGGGACGAACCTACAATGAGCAGTTCTTC. Translating gives CASSLGRTYNEQFF.

The rearrangement links TRBV30 to TRBJ2-3; 8 bases fit TRBD2. CDR1 is GTSNPN and CDR2 is SVGIG in the germline V gene (reference sequence). This CDR3 is 15 amino acids long. The trim removed 3 bases at V and 0 bases at J, leaving 5 bases unmatched. CDR3 region: CAWRWTSRSTDTQYF. The CDR3 region has the DNA TGTGCCTGGAGGTGGACTAGCCGTAGCACAGATACGCAGTATTTT.

This clone occurred a few times. The chain uses TRBV11-2 and TRBJ2-5; D could derive from TRBD1 or TRBD2 (5 bases each). The CDR3 runs to 12 residues. CDR1 SGHAT and CDR2 FQNNGV come from the germline V gene. Deletions cut 6 bases from V and 5 bases from J, with 10 bases between. CDR3 amino acids: CASRRDGETQYF. The DNA for the CDR3 is TGTGCCAGCAGAAGGGACGGGGAGACCCAGTACTTC.